One and the same sample provided the 18 T cell receptor beta chains below, sequenced in a study of T cell repertoires in cytomegalovirus infection (dated by TCRdb to about 2019). Reads for this sample came from an Illumina HiSeq 1500. TCRdb redid the processing of the public reads, applying fastp at Q25 and MiXCR, and retained in-frame beta chains. Rows with a matching CDR3 protein are joined into one entry that keeps the most common DNA and genes. For this sample the table gives around 170,000 distinct CDR3 sequences, of which approximately 15% were detected only once. The top ten hold 20% to 30% of the sample. Sequenced input: PBMCs. The receptors were gathered from a human donor in good health (CMV status not recorded). Some clones in this sample may be carry-over from other donors' samples.

This clonotype has ten or more counts. The rearrangement uses TRBV20-1 and TRBJ1-1; D is possibly TRBD1 (6 bases). This CDR3 comprises 13 residues. CDR1 and CDR2 from the germline V gene are DFQATT and SNEGSKA (reference sequence). V was trimmed by 5 bases and J by 5 bases, leaving 15 bases between them. The CDR3: CSAAQYRETEAFF. In nucleotides, the CDR3 is TGCAGTGCTGCTCAATACAGGGAGACTGAAGCTTTCTTT.

This clonotype has only a few counts. The V gene is TRBV10-3, the J gene TRBJ1-5; possible D gene TRBD1, 6 bases. V gave up 0 bases and J gave up 6 bases, with 12 bases separating them. Looked up from germline, CDR1 is ENHRY and CDR2 is SYGVKD. The CDR3 extends over 15 amino acids. This chain's CDR3 is CAISESSGAGQPQHF. CDR3 nucleotide sequence: TGTGCCATCAGTGAGTCCTCGGGGGCAGGTCAGCCCCAGCATTTT.

This clonotype occurred a few times. The chain uses TRBV2 and TRBJ1-5; no definite D call. Germline V lookup: CDR1 SNHLY, CDR2 FYNNEI. The CDR3 totals 15 residues. V lost 7 bases and J 0 bases, leaving 13 bases between the germline ends. The CDR3 DNA reads TGTGCCAGCACCCAAACCGAGGATAGCAATCAGCCCCAGCATTTT. Amino acid sequence: CASTQTEDSNQPQHF. The entire variable domain, with the rest obtained from reference TRBV2 and TRBJ1-5, is as follows: EPEVTQTPSHQVTQMGQEVILRCVPISNHLYFYWYRQILGQKVEFLVSFYNNEISEKSEIFDDQFSVERPDGSNFTLKIRSTKLEDSAMYFCASTQTEDSNQPQHFGDGTRLSIL.

This chain connects TRBV7-9 to TRBJ1-2, with TRBD1 matching over 7 bases. The CDR3 has 16 amino acids. The V gene's germline CDR1 is SEHNR and CDR2 FQNEAQ (reference sequence). Unmatched junction bases numbered 8, after V lost 2 bases and J lost 2 bases. The CDR3 DNA reads as TGTGCCAGCAGCTTACGTCGACAGGGAACGAACTATGGCTACACCTTC. Encoded protein: CASSLRRQGTNYGYTF.

This clonotype appeared many times. The rearrangement uses TRBV4-3 and TRBJ1-1; the match to TRBD1 covers 8 bases. Losses at the gene ends were 8 bases for V and 5 bases for J; bases not matched to a gene: 7. This CDR3 is built from 13 residues. CDR1 and CDR2 from the germline V gene are LGHNA and YSLEER. The DNA for the CDR3 is TGCGCCAGCTCACGGACAGGGAGAACTGAAGCTTTCTTT. Encoded protein: CASSRTGRTEAFF.

This clonotype has a count of ten or more. The junction and the germline gene differ at one end; a read error may be behind it. The gene calls are TRBV7-7 and TRBJ2-1, with D possibly being TRBD1 (6 bases). Germline assignment: CDR1 SSHAT and CDR2 FNYEAQ (reference sequence). The CDR3 length is 13 residues. DNA for the CDR3: TGTGCTAGCAGCCTCGGACAGTCCAATGAGCAGTTCTTC. This gives the protein CASSLGQSNEQFF. The whole variable domain, remainder taken from reference TRBV7-7 and TRBJ2-1, is GAGVSQSPRYKVTKRGQDVTLRCDPISSHATLYWYQQALGQGPEFLTYFNYEAQPDKSGLPSDRFSAERPEGSISTLTIQRTEQRDSAMYRCASSLGQSNEQFFGPGTRLTVL.

This clonotype turned up a few times. The V call is TRBV2, the J call TRBJ2-3, with 11 bases that match TRBD2. There are 15 residues in the CDR3. Unmatched junction bases numbered 0, after V lost 1 base and J lost 3 bases. From germline, CDR1 is SNHLY and CDR2 FYNNEI. DNA for the CDR3: TGTGCCAGCAGTGAAGGACTAGCGGGAACAGATACGCAGTATTTT. This gives the protein CASSEGLAGTDTQYF.

This clonotype was seen more than once but under ten times. This sequence joins TRBV29-1 and TRBJ1-1; D is ambiguous. The V gene lost 8 bases and the J gene lost 0 bases, with 7 bases spanning the gap. The CDR3 is made up of 11 amino acids. Germline-derived CDR1 and CDR2 are SQVTM and ANQGSEA. CDR3 residues: CSTLVNTEAFF. The CDR3, as DNA: TGCAGCACACTTGTGAACACTGAAGCTTTCTTT.

The sample holds many counts of this clonotype. V usage is TRBV28 and J usage is TRBJ1-5, with D unclear. V dropped 0 bases and J dropped 6 bases, with 6 bases sitting between them. Germline V gene data show CDR1 as MDHEN and CDR2 as SYDVKM. There are 13 residues in the CDR3. The chain's CDR3 is CASSLWTPQPQHF. CDR3 sequence (DNA): TGTGCCAGCAGTTTATGGACACCTCAGCCCCAGCATTTT. The variable domain in full, with the rest retrieved from reference TRBV28 and TRBJ1-5, is DVKVTQSSRYLVKRTGEKVFLECVQDMDHENMFWYRQDPGLGLRLIYFSYDVKMKEKGDIPEGYSVSREKKERFSLILESASTNQTSMYLCASSLWTPQPQHFGDGTRLSIL.

This clonotype occurred many times. The chain carries TRBV7-2 and TRBJ2-4, with D possibly matching TRBD2 (5 bases). CDR3 length equals 15 residues. The V end was cut by 5 bases, the J end by 1 base, with 12 bases between. Germline V gene data show CDR1 as SGHTA and CDR2 as FQGNSA. CDR3 bases: TGTGCCAGCAGCCAAAGGTCGGGGGCCAAAAACATTCAGTACTTC. Translated: CASSQRSGAKNIQYF. The variable domain in full, completed from reference TRBV7-2 and TRBJ2-4, reads GAGVSQSPSNKVTEKGKDVELRCDPISGHTALYWYRQSLGQGLEFLIYFQGNSAPDKSGLPSDRFSAERTGGSVSTLTIQRTQQEDSAVYLCASSQRSGAKNIQYFGAGTRLSVL.

This sequence joins TRBV2 and TRBJ2-2; unclear D gene. The germline CDR1 and CDR2 sequences are SNHLY and FYNNEI. CDR3 length: 16 amino acids. Between the trimmed V and J ends, which lost 4 bases and 6 bases, there was a span of 18 bases. The CDR3 DNA reads TGTGCCAGCAGTGCACCACAAGGGATTGCACCCGGGGAGCTGTTTTTT. It codes for CASSAPQGIAPGELFF.

This clonotype was seen more than once but under ten times. The chain has TRBV11-3 and TRBJ2-1, with TRBD2 matching 7 bases. Germline V gene lookup returns CDR1 SGHNT and CDR2 YENEEA. The CDR3 is 15 residues long. Germline trimming cut 1 base from V and 5 bases from J; bases unmatched to any gene: 5. The CDR3 DNA is TGTGCCAGCAGCTTAGGTCTAGCGGCTGACAATGAGCAGTTCTTC. Translated: CASSLGLAADNEQFF.

The table lists this clonotype with a few counts. The CDR3 DNA reads TGCGCCAGCAGCTGGGGGGACAAGAACACTGAAGCTTTCTTT. It is translated as CASSWGDKNTEAFF. This chain connects TRBV5-1 to TRBJ1-1, with a weak D call TRBD1 (6 bases). The CDR3 runs to 14 residues. The germline gives CDR1 SGHRS, CDR2 YFSETQ. V gave up 3 bases and J gave up 1 base, with 10 bases separating them.

In this sample, this clonotype turned up a few times. V usage is TRBV20-1 and J usage is TRBJ2-1, with D unclear. Germline CDR1 reads DFQATT; CDR2 reads SNEGSKA (reference sequence). The germline V and J ends were trimmed by 3 bases and 0 bases, with 15 bases remaining between them. CDR3 length: 16 amino acids. The CDR3 nucleotides read TGCAGTGCTAGGCTTAGCCAGCCAAGCTCCTACAATGAGCAGTTCTTC. Amino acids: CSARLSQPSSYNEQFF.

This chain links TRBV6-6 with TRBJ1-2; D not certain. Trimming removed 5 bases from V and 1 base from J, with 5 bases in between. This CDR3 contains 12 residues. Germline loops: CDR1 MNHNY, CDR2 SVGAGI (reference sequence). The CDR3 DNA reads as TGTGCCAGCAGTGCCTTTAACTATGGCTACACCTTC. Protein product: CASSAFNYGYTF.

This clonotype was observed a handful of times. The chain combines TRBV10-3 with TRBJ2-3, with a possible D match to TRBD2 (6 bases). Germline-derived CDR1 and CDR2 are ENHRY and SYGVKD. The V gene lost 4 bases and the J gene lost 2 bases, with 10 bases spanning the gap. The CDR3 consists of 14 residues. CDR3 bases: TGTGCCATCAGTGCGGGGGTTTCCACAGATACGCAGTATTTT. Translated, it gives CAISAGVSTDTQYF.

The table lists this clonotype with a few counts. The rearrangement links TRBV7-2 to TRBJ2-7; no definite D call. V was pared by 1 base and J by 3 bases, with 13 bases between. This CDR3 has 15 amino acids. The germline CDR1 and CDR2 sequences are SGHTA and FQGNSA. CDR3 coding DNA: TGTGCCAGCAGCTTAGAACCTAGTGCGCGCTACGAGCAGTACTTC. Its translation is CASSLEPSARYEQYF.

This clonotype was seen ten or more times. The chain recombines TRBV7-9 with TRBJ2-7; the D is unclear. This CDR3 has 12 residues. Trimming stripped 4 bases from V and 2 bases from J, with 6 bases between. Germline assignment: CDR1 SEHNR and CDR2 FQNEAQ (reference sequence). DNA of the CDR3: TGTGCCAGCAGCTGGGAAGCCTACGAGCAGTACTTC. It specifies CASSWEAYEQYF.